A single sample is the source of the 28 T cell receptor beta chains below, sequenced in a study of T cell responses to AZD1222 COVID-19 vaccine. TCRdb keeps only in-frame clones here, not all; method: immunoSEQ multiplex PCR. Among some 5,000 clones listed, about 91% were seen once. Specimen: peripheral blood, collected 28 days after the second AZD1222 dose. All receptors come from an adult who received the AZD1222 COVID-19 vaccine.

The rearrangement uses TRBV19 and TRBJ1-5; 7 bases line up with TRBD1. This CDR3 has 13 amino acids. Germline trimming cut 8 bases from V and 5 bases from J; bases unmatched to any gene: 6. Germline V gene sequence: CDR1 LNHDA, CDR2 SQIVND (reference sequence). The CDR3 loop reads CASRRQGDQPQHF. The CDR3 region has the DNA TGTGCCAGTCGCAGACAGGGTGATCAGCCCCAGCATTTT. The full variable domain, in which reference TRBV19 and TRBJ1-5 provide the parts outside the CDR3, is DGGITQSPKYLFRKEGQNVTLSCEQNLNHDAMYWYRQDPGQGLRLIYYSQIVNDFQKGDIAEGYSVSREKKESFPLTVTSAQKNPTAFYLCASRRQGDQPQHFGDGTRLSIL.

The chain links TRBV4-1 to TRBJ1-3, with a tentative D call TRBD1 (5 bases). Germline-derived CDR1 and CDR2 are MGHRA and YSYEKL. This CDR3 region has 19 residues. With 2 bases removed from V and 0 bases from J, the gap between germline ends came to 20 bases. The CDR3 loop reads CASSQQFTRDPLSGNTIYF. CDR3 DNA: TGCGCCAGCAGCCAACAATTTACCCGGGACCCCCTCTCTGGAAACACCATATATTTT.

The chain joins TRBV5-1 to TRBJ2-5, with D perhaps matching TRBD1 or TRBD2 (5 bases each). V lost 5 bases to trimming and J lost 1 base, with 15 bases between them. The length of the CDR3 is 15 residues. Germline V gene sequence: CDR1 SGHRS, CDR2 YFSETQ. CDR3 DNA: TGCGCCAGCAGACCGGGACCGACCATCCAAGAGACCCAGTACTTC. Translated, it gives CASRPGPTIQETQYF. Complete variable domain (other parts from reference TRBV5-1 and TRBJ2-5): KAGVTQTPRYLIKTRGQQVTLSCSPISGHRSVSWYQQTPGQGLQFLFEYFSETQRNKGNFPGRFSGRQFSNSRSEMNVSTLELGDSALYLCASRPGPTIQETQYFGPGTRLLVL.

This chain connects TRBV29-1 to TRBJ2-7; D is possibly TRBD1 (6 bases). The CDR3 consists of 13 residues. The germline V gene has CDR1 SQVTM and CDR2 ANQGSEA. Between the trimmed V and J ends, which lost 6 bases and 1 base, there was a span of 13 bases. The CDR3 DNA sequence: TGCAGCGTCCTAGGACAGACTTCCTACGAGCAGTACTTC. Encoded protein: CSVLGQTSYEQYF.

This rearrangement joins TRBV3-1 (or the pseudogene TRBV3-2) to TRBJ2-7; 11 bases are a match to TRBD2. J lost 4 bases, V lost 3 bases, and 2 bases had no gene match. Germline CDR1 and CDR2: LGHDT and YNNKEL (reference sequence). There are 14 residues in the CDR3. The CDR3 reads CASSQASGRYEQYF. CDR3 DNA sequence: TGTGCCAGCAGCCAGGCTAGCGGGAGGTACGAGCAGTACTTC.

This chain uses TRBV18 with TRBJ2-7; possibly TRBD2 for D (5 bases). In germline, CDR1 is KGHSH, CDR2 LQKENI. The ends were cut back, 2 bases at V and 0 bases at J, with 11 bases in the middle. The CDR3 extends over 15 amino acids. The CDR3 region has the DNA TGTGCCAGCTCACCAGAGGTGCGGGCCTCCTACGAGCAGTACTTC. Amino acids: CASSPEVRASYEQYF.

J is TRBJ1-6 and V is TRBV6-4; D perhaps matches TRBD1 (6 bases). The CDR3 runs to 14 residues. Germline lookup yields CDR1 MRHNA and CDR2 SNTAGT. V shed 6 bases and J shed 6 bases, with 12 bases lying between them. CDR3: CASSRDRFNSPLHF. DNA of the CDR3: TGTGCCAGCAGCAGAGACAGGTTTAATTCACCCCTCCACTTT.

The V gene is TRBV18, the J gene TRBJ1-1; possible D gene TRBD1, 5 bases. Trimming shortened V by 6 bases and J by 0 bases, and 11 bases separated the two germline ends. Germline assignment: CDR1 KGHSH and CDR2 LQKENI. The CDR3 is 14 residues long. The CDR3 DNA reads as TGTGCCAGCTCCCCGACAGAAATGAACACTGAAGCTTTCTTT. Amino acids: CASSPTEMNTEAFF.

The chain carries TRBV7-8 and TRBJ2-6, with D unresolved. The CDR3 is made up of 18 amino acids. The V gene's germline CDR1 is SGHVS and CDR2 FQNEAQ. The V gene lost 5 bases and the J gene lost 5 bases, with 22 bases spanning the gap. CDR3 region: CASSATWFTPSRANVLTF. In nucleotides, the CDR3 is TGTGCCAGCAGCGCCACGTGGTTTACCCCAAGTCGGGCCAACGTCCTGACTTTC.

V and J are TRBV10-2 and TRBJ2-3; D uncertain. The CDR3 totals 14 residues. Germline V lookup: CDR1 WSHSY, CDR2 SAAADI. V lost 4 bases, J lost 3 bases, and 11 bases lay in between. CDR3 bases: TGCGCCAGCAGTGCCAGCCATATAACAGATACGCAGTATTTT. This translates into CASSASHITDTQYF.

V usage is TRBV7-3 and J usage is TRBJ2-1; 9 bases match TRBD1. This CDR3 is built from 14 residues. Looked up from germline, CDR1 is SGHTA and CDR2 is FQGTGA. V lost 5 bases to trimming and J lost 3 bases; unmatched junction nucleotides: 2. This CDR3 reads CASSLTGGYNEQFF. CDR3 nucleotides: TGTGCCAGCAGCCTGACAGGGGGCTACAATGAGCAGTTCTTC.

The chain carries TRBV5-5 and TRBJ2-1; 8 nucleotides align to TRBD1. Germline CDR1 is SGHKS and CDR2 is YYEKEE (reference sequence). V trimming: 1 base; J trimming: 3 bases; junction bases outside the gene matches: 6. The CDR3 runs to 16 residues. This CDR3 reads CASSLWETGDYNEQFF. CDR3 bases: TGTGCCAGCAGCTTGTGGGAGACAGGGGACTACAATGAGCAGTTCTTC.

The rearrangement links TRBV3-1 (or the pseudogene TRBV3-2) to TRBJ2-7, with D unresolved. V lost 4 bases and J 4 bases, leaving 5 bases between the germline ends. CDR1 and CDR2 (germline): LGHDT, YNNKEL (reference sequence). There are 11 residues in the CDR3. CDR3 bases: TGTGCCAGCAGCCGGGGTTACGAGCAGTACTTC. Its translation is CASSRGYEQYF.

This clone was seen a few times. V is TRBV30 and J is TRBJ1-3, with 9 bases lining up with TRBD1. The CDR3 extends over 16 amino acids. CDR1 GTSNPN and CDR2 SVGIG come from the germline V gene (reference sequence). J was trimmed by 5 bases and V by 0 bases; bases with no gene match: 8. DNA for the CDR3: TGTGCCTGGAGTGTACGGGGACAGGGAGTACGAAACACCATATATTTT. Amino acid sequence: CAWSVRGQGVRNTIYF.

J is TRBJ1-1 and V is TRBV5-1; tentative D call: TRBD1 (5 bases). CDR3 size: 18 residues. Germline CDR1 reads SGHRS; CDR2 reads YFSETQ. The ends were cut back, 0 bases at V and 1 base at J, with 19 bases in the middle. The CDR3 DNA reads as TGCGCCAGCAGCTTGGCAGGGCCGCGCGGTTCTCCGAACACTGAAGCTTTCTTT. It specifies CASSLAGPRGSPNTEAFF.

This chain uses TRBV19 with TRBJ1-2, with no clear D. CDR1 is LNHDA, CDR2 SQIVND, per germline (reference sequence). V was cut by 0 bases and J by 8 bases, with 13 bases left in between. CDR3 length: 14 amino acids. The CDR3 here is CASSIDGGLGGYTF. DNA for the CDR3: TGTGCCAGTAGTATAGATGGAGGACTCGGCGGCTACACCTTC.

The chain uses TRBV7-9 and TRBJ1-3; no reliable D call. The germline V and J ends were trimmed by 0 bases and 2 bases, with 8 bases remaining between them. This CDR3 region has 15 residues. Per the germline V gene, CDR1 is SEHNR and CDR2 is FQNEAQ (reference sequence). In DNA form, the CDR3 reads TGTGCCAGCAGCTTAGCGCTAGGTACTGGAAACACCATATATTTT. Residues: CASSLALGTGNTIYF.

The J gene is TRBJ1-1, the V gene TRBV3-1 (or the pseudogene TRBV3-2), with D perhaps matching TRBD1 (5 bases). The CDR3 has 18 amino acids. The germline CDR1 and CDR2 sequences are LGHDT and YNNKEL (reference sequence). Trimming removed 1 base from V and 2 bases from J, with 20 bases in between. This CDR3 reads CASSQGRGRGRANTEAFF. CDR3 nucleotides: TGTGCCAGCAGCCAAGGAAGAGGTCGGGGCAGGGCAAACACTGAAGCTTTCTTT.

V is TRBV7-2 and J is TRBJ1-1, with 7 bases identical to TRBD1. With 5 bases clipped from V and 7 bases from J, the junction kept 4 bases outside the gene matches. In germline, CDR1 is SGHTA, CDR2 FQGNSA. This CDR3 spans 12 amino acids. CDR3 in amino acids: CASSQWDSEAFF. The CDR3 bases are TGTGCCAGCAGCCAATGGGACAGTGAAGCTTTCTTT.

The rearrangement uses TRBV7-2 and TRBJ1-1; D is unresolved. Germline V gene data show CDR1 as SGHTA and CDR2 as FQGNSA. The CDR3 is 13 residues long. The V and J ends lost 2 bases and 4 bases respectively, with 8 bases between them. For the CDR3, the DNA is TGTGCCAGCAGCTTATGGGTGGCCACTGAAGCTTTCTTT. It encodes CASSLWVATEAFF. Using reference TRBV7-2 and TRBJ1-1 for the parts outside the CDR3, the full variable domain is GAGVSQSPSNKVTEKGKDVELRCDPISGHTALYWYRQSLGQGLEFLIYFQGNSAPDKSGLPSDRFSAERTGGSVSTLTIQRTQQEDSAVYLCASSLWVATEAFFGQGTRLTVV.

This clone was observed once. The rearrangement uses TRBV7-8 and TRBJ2-1; 10 bases align to TRBD1. Unmatched junction bases numbered 2, after V lost 0 bases and J lost 6 bases. This CDR3 comprises 15 residues. Germline-derived CDR1 and CDR2 are SGHVS and FQNEAQ. This CDR3 reads CASSLARTGGNEQFF. In DNA form, the CDR3 reads TGTGCCAGCAGCTTAGCCCGGACAGGGGGCAATGAGCAGTTCTTC.

The rearrangement uses TRBV28 and TRBJ2-2; D is unresolved. Between the trimmed V and J ends, which lost 2 bases and 2 bases, there was a span of 9 bases. This CDR3 has 15 residues. The germline CDR1 and CDR2 sequences are MDHEN and SYDVKM. This CDR3 is CASSLIAGNTGELFF. The DNA for the CDR3 is TGTGCCAGCAGTTTAATAGCCGGAAACACCGGGGAGCTGTTTTTT.

This clone appeared a few times. V gene TRBV12-3 or TRBV12-4 combines with J gene TRBJ1-2; D possibly corresponds to TRBD1 (5 bases). V lost 7 bases to trimming and J lost 4 bases, with 10 bases between them. The CDR3 length is 12 residues. CDR3 sequence reads: CASKTQAYGYTF. DNA for the CDR3: TGTGCCAGCAAAACACAGGCCTATGGCTACACCTTC.

The chain employs TRBV15 and TRBJ1-1; a weak D match, TRBD1 (5 bases). In germline, CDR1 is LNHNV, CDR2 YYDKDF (reference sequence). The V gene lost 0 bases and the J gene lost 4 bases, with 9 bases spanning the gap. This CDR3 region has 14 residues. For the CDR3, the DNA is TGTGCCACCAGCAGAGATGGCAGGGTCACTGAAGCTTTCTTT. Protein sequence: CATSRDGRVTEAFF.

CDR3 loop: CASSGEASFTGELFF. The CDR3 nucleotides are TGTGCCAGCAGTGGGGAAGCCAGTTTCACCGGGGAGCTGTTTTTT. V usage is TRBV2 and J usage is TRBJ2-2; D unclear. CDR3 length: 15 residues. In germline, CDR1 is SNHLY, CDR2 FYNNEI. Trimming removed 4 bases at V and 4 bases at J, with 13 bases between.

The rearrangement uses TRBV28 and TRBJ2-7, with unresolved D. The CDR3 sequence is 11 residues long. Germline CDR1 is MDHEN and CDR2 is SYDVKM. The V end lost 8 bases, the J end lost 4 bases, and 9 bases lay between the germline ends. In DNA, the CDR3 is TGTGCCAGCGCCTCCCGGTACGAGCAGTACTTC. Its translation: CASASRYEQYF.

The chain is built from TRBV7-2 and TRBJ1-6; no firm D call. The CDR3 loop spans 13 amino acids. Germline CDR1 SGHTA, CDR2 FQGNSA. V was trimmed by 1 base and J by 10 bases, leaving 8 bases between them. The CDR3 DNA follows: TGTGCCAGCAGCTTAGTTCCGGAATCACCCCTCCACTTT. Translation gives CASSLVPESPLHF. The whole variable domain, remainder taken from reference TRBV7-2 and TRBJ1-6, is GAGVSQSPSNKVTEKGKDVELRCDPISGHTALYWYRQSLGQGLEFLIYFQGNSAPDKSGLPSDRFSAERTGGSVSTLTIQRTQQEDSAVYLCASSLVPESPLHFGNGTRLTVT.

This chain joins TRBV9 and TRBJ1-2; 9 positions agree with TRBD1. Per germline, CDR1 SGDLS and CDR2 YYNGEE. Unmatched junction bases numbered 17, after V lost 3 bases and J lost 8 bases. This CDR3 spans 17 amino acids. The CDR3 spells CASSARDRESGNRGYTF. In nucleotides, the CDR3 is TGTGCCAGCAGCGCCCGGGACAGGGAATCTGGAAATCGAGGCTACACCTTC.